This entry features one T cell receptor beta chain sequence. Its antigen is currently unknown. This sample was included in a study of cytomegalovirus exposure and HLA in healthy donors. The wider study: Clustering assigned about 80% of the roughly 430 genotyped donors to the Caucasian-associated ancestry cluster.

Study-wide results and limits: For cytomegalovirus status, the classifier reportedly gave diagnoses with high specificity and sensitivity. CMV serostatus alone was available as immune exposure information. Association of a missense DCLRE1C variant with TCR beta V- and J-gene trimming was reported in a later analysis.

PCR was performed using 60 Vbeta and 13 Jbeta primers. Clones were sequenced by immunoSEQ multiplex PCR, and TCRdb holds only the in-frame ones, with some missing. Here the sample spans 95,000 to 150,000 clones, roughly 66% being singletons. The CDR3 has 15 residues. V was cut by 5 bases and J by 5 bases, with 18 bases left in between. The V gene's germline CDR1 is SSHAT and CDR2 FNYEAQ (reference sequence). The clonotype was recovered from a man between 18 and 35 years old in good health and CMV-seronegative. This chain links TRBV7-7 with TRBJ2-5; D possibly corresponds to TRBD2 (6 bases). Sequenced: PBMCs. CDR3 protein: CASSAGSGFRETQYF. CDR3 nucleotide sequence: TGTGCCAGCAGCGCGGGGAGCGGGTTCCGGGAGACCCAGTACTTC. Together with reference TRBV7-7 and TRBJ2-5, the CDR3 gives the full variable domain: GAGVSQSPRYKVTKRGQDVTLRCDPISSHATLYWYQQALGQGPEFLTYFNYEAQPDKSGLPSDRFSAERPEGSISTLTIQRTEQRDSAMYRCASSAGSGFRETQYFGPGTRLLVL.